The 30 T cell receptor beta chains below all came from one sample that was sequenced in a study of human T cells and chemical hapten exposure. This sample's time point: patch test 2, 6 weeks after DPC sensitization. As for treatment: therapeutic diphenylcyclopropenone sensitization with weekly scalp DPC. TCRdb analysed the RACE reads with MiXCR anew, one entry per CDR3 protein. In the table there are over 60,000 distinct CDR3 sequences, about 9.3% of which are singletons. Sequencing used whole blood, obtained in connection with sensitization to the hapten diphenylcyclopropenone (DPC). These receptors were collected from a woman in her fifties or sixties with alopecia areata. Some clones in this sample may be carry-over from other donors' samples.

The sample holds many counts of this clonotype. CDR3 in DNA: TGTGCCAGCTCATTCAGGACAGGGGAAAATGAGCAGTTCTTC. Its translation is CASSFRTGENEQFF. The V call is TRBV18, the J call TRBJ2-1; 9 bases are a match to TRBD1. The junction had 6 bases not matched to a gene; V was cut back by 5 bases and J by 7 bases. Germline loops: CDR1 KGHSH, CDR2 LQKENI. The CDR3 covers 14 residues.

This clonotype was found many times. This rearrangement joins TRBV5-6 to TRBJ2-2, with 8 bases aligning to TRBD1. The CDR3 totals 16 residues. V lost 4 bases, J lost 0 bases, and 5 bases stayed unmatched. Germline CDR1 is SGHDT and CDR2 is YYEEEE. The CDR3 protein is CASSPGTGANTGELFF. The CDR3 nucleotides are TGTGCCAGCAGCCCCGGGACAGGAGCGAACACCGGGGAGCTGTTTTTT.

The rearrangement uses TRBV7-6 and TRBJ2-5, with 7 bases aligning to TRBD1. Germline loops: CDR1 SGHVS, CDR2 FNYEAQ. V lost 4 bases, J lost 1 base, and 9 bases stayed unmatched. This CDR3 spans 16 amino acids. CDR3 residues: CASSSGTVLAQETQYF. The DNA of the CDR3 is TGTGCCAGCAGCTCCGGGACAGTCCTTGCCCAAGAGACCCAGTACTTC.

This clonotype was counted at least ten times. This sequence joins TRBV19 and TRBJ2-2; 9 bases line up with TRBD2. CDR1 is LNHDA and CDR2 is SQIVND in the germline V gene (reference sequence). V was pared by 6 bases and J by 7 bases, with 6 bases of the junction left unmatched. The length of the CDR3 is 14 residues. Here the CDR3 reads CASRQREAGGELFF. The CDR3 DNA reads TGTGCCAGTAGACAGCGGGAGGCCGGCGGGGAGCTGTTTTTT.

At least ten counts were recorded for this clonotype. The chain has TRBV4-2 and TRBJ2-7; 10 bases match TRBD2. This CDR3 spans 17 amino acids. Germline CDR1 and CDR2: LGHNA and YNFKEQ. Germline trimming cut 0 bases from V and 3 bases from J; bases unmatched to any gene: 8. The CDR3 nucleotides are TGTGCCAGCAGCCAAGATCAACTAGCGGGACAGAGCTACGAGCAGTACTTC. Its protein product is CASSQDQLAGQSYEQYF.

This clonotype occurred many times. V and J are TRBV4-1 and TRBJ1-4; a weak D match, TRBD1 (5 bases). In germline, CDR1 is MGHRA, CDR2 YSYEKL. Trimming stripped 1 base from V and 5 bases from J, with 17 bases between. The length of the CDR3 is 17 residues. CDR3: CASSQGGTTARNEKLFF. CDR3 sequence (DNA): TGCGCCAGCAGCCAAGGCGGGACGACAGCCCGGAATGAAAAACTGTTTTTT.

This clonotype was seen repeatedly, ten times or more. The V gene is TRBV27, the J gene TRBJ1-2; 9 bases match TRBD1. V trimming: 5 bases; J trimming: 3 bases; junction bases outside the gene matches: 25. Germline V gene lookup returns CDR1 MNHEY and CDR2 SMNVEV (reference sequence). The CDR3 is made up of 21 amino acids. For the CDR3, the DNA is TGTGCCAGCAGTCCTACAGGGGGCCCTCCTGAGTTTTCACGGGTTGACTATGGCTACACCTTC. As protein: CASSPTGGPPEFSRVDYGYTF.

At least ten counts were recorded for this clonotype. V usage is TRBV19 and J usage is TRBJ1-3; TRBD1 is a possible D gene (5 bases). Germline CDR1 is LNHDA and CDR2 is SQIVND (reference sequence). This CDR3 has 16 residues. Trimming stripped 4 bases from V and 0 bases from J, with 13 bases between. The CDR3 protein is CASSRRGTTSGNTIYF. The CDR3 nucleotides read TGTGCCAGTAGTAGGCGGGGCACCACCTCTGGAAACACCATATATTTT.

This chain uses TRBV29-1 with TRBJ2-1, with 7 bases aligning to TRBD1. This CDR3 region has 14 residues. Trimming cost V 7 bases and J 6 bases; bases outside gene matches: 12. From germline, CDR1 is SQVTM and CDR2 ANQGSEA. The CDR3 region has the DNA TGCAGCGACCGCCGACAGGGCCTATTCAATGAGCAGTTCTTC. Its protein product is CSDRRQGLFNEQFF.

The CDR3 sequence is CASSSNTNNEQFF. DNA of the CDR3: TGTGCCAGCAGTTCAAATACGAACAATGAGCAGTTCTTC. This sequence joins TRBV6-2 or TRBV6-3 and TRBJ2-1; no definite D call. This CDR3 comprises 13 residues. Germline CDR1 MNHEY, CDR2 SVGEGT. V was shortened by 4 bases and J by 5 bases, with 9 bases between the two germline ends.

This clonotype has only a few counts. The rearrangement joins TRBV9 to TRBJ2-7; D perhaps matches TRBD1 (5 bases). Trimming took off 4 bases at V and 6 bases at J, with 17 bases between the two ends. Germline lookup yields CDR1 SGDLS and CDR2 YYNGEE. The CDR3 sequence is 14 residues long. The CDR3 protein is CASSPDPGLGEQYF. The CDR3 coding sequence is TGTGCCAGCAGCCCAGACCCAGGGTTGGGCGAGCAGTACTTC.

This clonotype came up many times. The gene calls are TRBV19 and TRBJ2-2; D assignment may be TRBD1 or TRBD2 (5 bases each). Looked up from germline, CDR1 is LNHDA and CDR2 is SQIVND (reference sequence). CDR3 size: 16 residues. The ends were cut back, 6 bases at V and 2 bases at J, with 16 bases in the middle. DNA of the CDR3: TGTGCCAGTAGGGCCCGGGACGGAAGAAACACCGGGGAGCTGTTTTTT. Its protein is CASRARDGRNTGELFF.

This clonotype was detected many times. The V and J genes are TRBV7-2 and TRBJ2-3, with D perhaps TRBD2 (7 bases). The germline CDR1 and CDR2 sequences are SGHTA and FQGNSA. Trimming left V 7 bases short and J 7 bases short, with 15 bases between. The CDR3 consists of 13 residues. This chain's CDR3 is CASTIGGGNTQYF. CDR3 sequence (DNA): TGTGCCAGCACCATAGGGGGGGGGAATACGCAGTATTTT.

There are many counts of this clonotype. The rearrangement joins TRBV2 to TRBJ1-5; D may be TRBD1 (5 bases). Deletions cut 3 bases from V and 6 bases from J, with 12 bases between. The CDR3 is 14 amino acids. CDR1 and CDR2 (germline): SNHLY, FYNNEI. CDR3 sequence (DNA): TGTGCCAGCAGTGAGGGCAGGGCCGGTCAGCCCCAGCATTTT. Its protein is CASSEGRAGQPQHF.

The chain carries TRBV29-1 and TRBJ2-5, with a possible D match to TRBD2 (6 bases). This CDR3 spans 13 amino acids. Trimming stripped 6 bases from V and 0 bases from J, with 11 bases between. CDR1 and CDR2 from the germline V gene are SQVTM and ANQGSEA. The CDR3 coding sequence is TGCAGCGTCGGACTACAGAACCAAGAGACCCAGTACTTC. This codes for CSVGLQNQETQYF.

This clonotype was recorded at least ten times. V is TRBV4-2 and J is TRBJ2-7; 9 nucleotides agree with TRBD2. CDR3 length equals 18 residues. The V gene end was trimmed by 0 bases and the J gene end by 3 bases; junction bases not matched to a gene: 12. Germline loops: CDR1 LGHNA, CDR2 YNFKEQ. Here the CDR3 DNA reads TGTGCCAGCAGCCAAGATCGTAGGGCGGGAGGGCCTTTCTACGAGCAGTACTTC. Residues: CASSQDRRAGGPFYEQYF.

This clonotype was observed at least ten times. This chain links TRBV10-1 with TRBJ1-1; D remains ambiguous. V was pared by 4 bases and J by 1 base, with 7 bases between. The CDR3 runs to 13 residues. Germline V CDR1 and CDR2: WNHNN, SYGVQD (reference sequence). The DNA of the CDR3 is TGCGCCAGCAGTGCAGCGAAGAACACTGAAGCTTTCTTT. Protein sequence: CASSAAKNTEAFF.

In this sample, this clonotype turned up many times. This chain joins TRBV5-6 and TRBJ2-7; D perhaps matches TRBD1 (6 bases). There are 13 residues in the CDR3. Deletions cut 2 bases from V and 9 bases from J, with 15 bases between. Germline V gene sequence: CDR1 SGHDT, CDR2 YYEEEE. This CDR3 is CASSLLQGRVQYF. The CDR3 nucleotides are TGTGCCAGCAGCTTACTACAGGGAAGAGTGCAGTACTTC.

Many counts were recorded for this clonotype. The chain is built from TRBV7-6 and TRBJ2-3; D not resolved. CDR1 and CDR2 from the germline V gene are SGHVS and FNYEAQ. CDR3 size: 14 residues. Deletions cut 5 bases from V and 5 bases from J, with 14 bases between. The CDR3 is CASSATTPGDTQYF. The CDR3 nucleotides are TGTGCCAGCAGCGCTACTACGCCCGGAGATACGCAGTATTTT.

This clonotype came up many times. The chain joins TRBV6-6 to TRBJ2-7; D possibly corresponds to TRBD1 (6 bases). The germline gives CDR1 MNHNY, CDR2 SVGAGI (reference sequence). This CDR3 region has 14 residues. Trimming stripped 6 bases from V and 6 bases from J, with 18 bases between. CDR3 sequence: CASSPAGAISEQYF. The CDR3 DNA sequence: TGTGCCAGCAGCCCGGCAGGGGCGATCAGCGAGCAGTACTTC.

Only a few counts were recorded for this clonotype. The rearrangement joins TRBV20-1 to TRBJ2-7, with TRBD2 identical over 12 bases. V lost 6 bases, J lost 3 bases, and 9 bases stayed unmatched. The CDR3 spans 15 residues. Germline values: CDR1 DFQATT, CDR2 SNEGSKA (reference sequence). CDR3 protein: CSATILGLAGYEQYF. The CDR3 region has the DNA TGCAGTGCCACTATATTGGGACTAGCGGGCTACGAGCAGTACTTC.

This clonotype is categorized as medium-sized. V usage is TRBV19 and J usage is TRBJ1-5; TRBD1 might be the D (5 bases). This CDR3 is 16 amino acids long. Germline CDR1 LNHDA, CDR2 SQIVND (reference sequence). Trimming removed 3 bases at V and 1 base at J, with 13 bases between. DNA of the CDR3: TGTGCCAGTAGTATCCTACCAGGGAGGAGCAATCAGCCCCAGCATTTT. Encoded protein: CASSILPGRSNQPQHF.

The chain recombines TRBV11-2 with TRBJ2-7, with TRBD1 identical over 9 bases. The CDR3 runs 14 residues. Germline V gene lookup returns CDR1 SGHAT and CDR2 FQNNGV. J gave up 3 bases and V 1 base, and 1 base lay outside the gene matches. In DNA, the CDR3 is TGTGCCAGCAGCTTAGTGGGACAGGGCTACGAGCAGTACTTC. It encodes CASSLVGQGYEQYF.

There are a few counts of this clonotype. This chain links TRBV6-2 or TRBV6-3 with TRBJ1-5; D is ambiguous. The CDR3 covers 14 residues. The germline V and J ends were trimmed by 7 bases and 2 bases, with 12 bases remaining between them. Germline assignment: CDR1 MNHEY and CDR2 SVGEGT. In DNA form, the CDR3 reads TGTGCCAGCACCTCCTCCGGGGGCAATCAGCCCCAGCATTTT. This sequence encodes CASTSSGGNQPQHF.

This clonotype was seen at least ten times. The chain joins TRBV6-6 to TRBJ2-1, with 12 positions matching TRBD2. Germline V gene data show CDR1 as MNHNY and CDR2 as SVGAGI (reference sequence). The CDR3 runs to 16 residues. Trimming at V came to 4 bases and at J to 10 bases, leaving 11 bases not matched to a gene. CDR3 bases: TGTGCCAGCAGTTCCCGGGGGACTAGCGGGTCTTCCGAGCAGTTCTTC. Its protein is CASSSRGTSGSSEQFF.

This clonotype was counted between two and nine times. This chain uses TRBV29-1 with TRBJ2-7; TRBD2 matches at 11 bases. Germline loops: CDR1 SQVTM, CDR2 ANQGSEA. This CDR3 has 13 residues. With V trimmed by 6 bases and J by 7 bases, 8 bases remained unmatched. The CDR3 region has the DNA TGCAGCGTGCGCACTAGCGGGAGTGAAGAGCAGTACTTC. Its protein is CSVRTSGSEEQYF.

The chain employs TRBV19 and TRBJ2-5; TRBD2 aligns across 9 bases. There are 16 residues in the CDR3. V was clipped by 5 bases and J by 4 bases; unmatched bases: 11. Germline V gene lookup returns CDR1 LNHDA and CDR2 SQIVND (reference sequence). Written as DNA, the CDR3 is TGTGCCAGTAGTCTTCCGGGCGGGAGGGCCGGAGAGACCCAGTACTTC. It codes for CASSLPGGRAGETQYF.

Note on this clonotype: A read error is possible here, since a much larger clone lies one base away. This chain uses TRBV11-2 with TRBJ1-2, with D hard to call. CDR1 is SGHAT and CDR2 is FQNNGV in the germline V gene. The CDR3 totals 12 residues. CDR3 sequence: CAGSEGNYGYTF. CDR3 in DNA: TGTGCCGGCAGCGAGGGAAACTATGGCTACACCTTC.

This sequence joins TRBV29-1 and TRBJ2-1; unclear D gene. The germline V gene encodes CDR1 SQVTM and CDR2 ANQGSEA. This CDR3 has 12 residues. V lost 7 bases, J lost 7 bases, and 14 bases lay in between. Here the CDR3 DNA reads TGCAGCGCGGACGTAGTAAAGAATGAGCAGTTCTTC. The encoded protein is CSADVVKNEQFF.

The sample holds a few counts of this clonotype. The V gene is TRBV20-1, the J gene TRBJ1-6, with 8 bases lining up with TRBD1. This CDR3 spans 18 amino acids. The germline gives CDR1 DFQATT, CDR2 SNEGSKA (reference sequence). J gave up 5 bases and V 1 base, and 13 bases lay outside the gene matches. Here the CDR3 DNA reads TGCAGTGCTAGAGTTGTAAGGACAGGGCTCTATGATAATTCACCCCTCCACTTT. It specifies CSARVVRTGLYDNSPLHF.